This T cell receptor (beta chain) was obtained from a study of blood T cell repertoires in COVID-19. Study background: PBMCs, B-cell-depleted T cells, or T cells were the source of the cDNA or gDNA that made up the material.

The protocol was immunoSEQ multiplex PCR, while the TCRdb copy is restricted to in-frame clones and leaves out a portion. The table shows about 380,000 clones, with 88% occurring only once. The V gene's germline CDR1 is SNHLY and CDR2 FYNNEI. There are 15 residues in the CDR3. The V and J ends lost 3 bases and 4 bases respectively, with 16 bases between them. Across 24 US areas, participants ranged in age from about 18 to 90 years. Assignment of participants to cohorts was predicated upon participant-reported clinical history. J is TRBJ2-7 and V is TRBV2, with D maybe TRBD1 (5 bases). The sequence was collected from a woman between 18 and 30 years old who had recovered from COVID-19. The sample was PBMCs or T cells enriched from blood (not recorded which). The CDR3 DNA reads as TGTGCCAGCAGTGAGATTGTGCAGGGTGCTTACGAGCAGTACTTC. This translates into CASSEIVQGAYEQYF. Full variable domain (rest looked up from reference TRBV2 and TRBJ2-7): EPEVTQTPSHQVTQMGQEVILRCVPISNHLYFYWYRQILGQKVEFLVSFYNNEISEKSEIFDDQFSVERPDGSNFTLKIRSTKLEDSAMYFCASSEIVQGAYEQYFGPGTRLTVT.